This is a list of T cell receptor beta chains from one sample in a study of blood T cell repertoires in COVID-19. Clones were sequenced by immunoSEQ multiplex PCR, and TCRdb holds only the in-frame ones, with some missing. The table includes about 27,000 clones, more than 80% detected once. Sequenced sample: peripheral blood. Receptor source: a woman aged 80 or over with acute or convalescent COVID-19. Each CDR3 is given with its conserved first and last residue. The D gene is left open where the match is weak. Rows may omit the clone size; those that give it use once, few, many or a size class.

J | size | D | V | DNA | CDR3
TRBJ2-4 | NA | TRBD1 | TRBV19 | TGTGCCAGTAGTGACACAAACCGACAGGGAGCCAAAAACATTCAGTACTTC | CASSDTNRQGAKNIQYF
TRBJ1-3 | NA | TRBD1 | TRBV18 | TGTGCCAGCTCACCAGACAGGGCTGGAAACACCATATATTTT | CASSPDRAGNTIYF
TRBJ2-1 | NA | TRBD1 | TRBV5-1 | TGCGCCAGCAGTTTGCAGACAGGGGCCTACAATGAGCAGTTCTTC | CASSLQTGAYNEQFF
TRBJ2-7 | NA | NA | TRBV9 | TGTGCCAGCAGCGTAGGGGCTGCCTCGACCTACGAGCAGTACTTC | CASSVGAASTYEQYF
TRBJ2-3 | NA | NA | TRBV7-8 | TGTGCCAGCAGCCGATACACAGATACGCAGTATTTT | CASSRYTDTQYF
TRBJ2-1 | few | NA | TRBV7-6 | TGTGCCAGCAGCCCCTTAGGGGTAGGGCAGTTCTTC | CASSPLGVGQFF
TRBJ2-3 | NA | NA | TRBV6-5 | TGTGCCAGCAGCCGAGACGGGGTGGTAGATACGCAGTATTTT | CASSRDGVVDTQYF
TRBJ1-1 | NA | TRBD1 | TRBV28 | TGTGCCAGCAGTCAGGGGGCGCGACAAACTGAAGCTTTCTTT | CASSQGARQTEAFF
TRBJ2-3 | NA | TRBD2 | TRBV28 | TGTGCCAGCAGTTCGACTAGCGGCGCTAGCACAGATACGCAGTATTTT | CASSSTSGASTDTQYF
TRBJ2-4 | once | NA | TRBV9 | TGTGCCAGCAGCGTAGTACCCACAGGGAGCATTCAGTACTTC | CASSVVPTGSIQYF
TRBJ2-5 | NA | NA | TRBV5-1 | TGCGCCAGCAGCTTGGGCGGCGGAGTTCAAGAGACCCAGTACTTC | CASSLGGGVQETQYF
TRBJ1-3 | once | NA | TRBV5-6 | TGTGCCAGCAGCGAGACAGTTAATGGAAACACCATATATTTT | CASSETVNGNTIYF
TRBJ1-4 | NA | NA | TRBV7-6 | TGTGCCAGCAGCTCAGACAGGAATGAAAAACTGTTTTTT | CASSSDRNEKLFF
TRBJ2-1 | NA | NA | TRBV2 | TGTGCCAGAGGGGCTGACTACAATGAGCAGTTCTTC | CARGADYNEQFF
TRBJ2-7 | NA | TRBD1 | TRBV29-1 | TGCAGCGTTCGACAGGGCTCCTACGAGCAGTACTTC | CSVRQGSYEQYF
TRBJ2-5 | NA | TRBD1 | TRBV5-1 | TGCGCCAGCACCTTACAGGGGGTGGAGACCCAGTACTTC | CASTLQGVETQYF
TRBJ1-3 | once | NA | TRBV19 | TGTGCCAGCTTGGGTACCCGGACAGGAAACACCATATATTTT | CASLGTRTGNTIYF
TRBJ1-5 | many | TRBD1 | TRBV2 | TGTGCCAGCAACGGACCCGACAGGGACAATCAGCCCCAGCATTTT | CASNGPDRDNQPQHF
TRBJ2-5 | once | NA | TRBV23-1 | TGCGCCAGCAGCCCCCCGACAGAAACGGAGACCCAGTACTTC | CASSPPTETETQYF
TRBJ1-2 | NA | NA | TRBV28 | TGTGCCAGCAGACCCACAGGAGTAGACGGCTACACCTTC | CASRPTGVDGYTF
TRBJ1-1 | NA | NA | TRBV5-1 | TGCGCCAGCAGATGGGACACAACGAACACTGAAGCTTTCTTT | CASRWDTTNTEAFF
TRBJ2-2 | NA | TRBD2 | TRBV2 | TGTGCCAGCAGCCCTACCGGGACTAGAAACACCGGGGAGCTGTTTTTT | CASSPTGTRNTGELFF
TRBJ2-4 | NA | TRBD2 | TRBV11-2 | TGTGCCAGCAGCCCATCTAGCGGGGGGAGGTCCATTCAGTACTTC | CASSPSSGGRSIQYF
TRBJ1-5 | NA | NA | TRBV19 | TGTGCCAGTAGTCAAGGAACAGGGAATAGCAATCAGCCCCAGCATTTT | CASSQGTGNSNQPQHF
TRBJ2-7 | NA | NA | TRBV19 | TGTGCCAGTGGGGCAGGGATCCTCTACGAGCAGTACTTC | CASGAGILYEQYF
TRBJ1-1 | NA | NA | TRBV5-6 | TGTGCCAGCAGCTTGTCCGTTATGAACACTGAAGCTTTCTTT | CASSLSVMNTEAFF
TRBJ2-5 | NA | NA | TRBV5-6 | TGTGCCAGCAGCCAATGGGGAGCTTTCCAAGAGACCCAGTACTTC | CASSQWGAFQETQYF
TRBJ2-1 | NA | NA | TRBV14 | TGTGCCAGCAGCCCCCTGGGGGGTATAGGTGGCGATGAGCAGTTCTTC | CASSPLGGIGGDEQFF
TRBJ1-5 | NA | TRBD1 | TRBV18 | TGTGCCAGCTCAATGGGGTCCTCGACAGGGAGCAATCAGCCCCAGCATTTT | CASSMGSSTGSNQPQHF
TRBJ1-1 | NA | TRBD1 | TRBV19 | TGTGCCAGTAGTGGCGGACAGGAGAACACTGAAGCTTTCTTT | CASSGGQENTEAFF
TRBJ1-2 | NA | NA | TRBV18 | TGTGCCAGCTCACCAAACGAGTTGGGCTACACCTTC | CASSPNELGYTF
TRBJ2-1 | NA | NA | TRBV7-9 | TGTGCCAGCAGCTCGTCCGATGAGCAGTTCTTC | CASSSSDEQFF
TRBJ2-1 | once | NA | TRBV7-7 | TGTGCCAGCAGCTTAGTTGCGGGTTCCGGCGGGGAGCAGTTCTTC | CASSLVAGSGGEQFF
TRBJ2-1 | NA | TRBD1 | TRBV7-3 | TGTGCCAGCAGCTTTTGGCAGGGGGCGAGGAATGAGCAGTTCTTC | CASSFWQGARNEQFF
TRBJ1-4 | NA | NA | TRBV5-6 | TGTGCCAGCAGCTTTGGGCAGATTACAACTAATGAAAAACTGTTTTTT | CASSFGQITTNEKLFF
TRBJ2-7 | NA | TRBD1 | TRBV7-6 | TGTGCCAGCAGCTTGAGGACAGGGTCCGGGGACGAGCAGTACTTC | CASSLRTGSGDEQYF
TRBJ2-5 | NA | TRBD1 | TRBV7-8 | TGTGCCAGCAGCAACCGACCCGGGACAGGTCAAGAGACCCAGTACTTC | CASSNRPGTGQETQYF
TRBJ1-6 | NA | TRBD1 | TRBV7-6 | TGTGCCAGCAGCCGAGACAGGGGCCCTCTTAATTCACCCCTCCACTTT | CASSRDRGPLNSPLHF
TRBJ2-7 | NA | TRBD1 | TRBV6-5 | TGTGCCAGCAGGGCGACAGGGGGGGCCTACGAGCAGTACTTC | CASRATGGAYEQYF
TRBJ2-1 | NA | NA | TRBV27 | TGTGCCAGCAGCCTGCCGACAGGACGCAATGAGCAGTTCTTC | CASSLPTGRNEQFF
TRBJ2-4 | NA | TRBD1 | TRBV18 | TGTGCCAGCTCAACGGACAGGGCGCAAAACATTCAGTACTTC | CASSTDRAQNIQYF
TRBJ2-1 | few | NA | TRBV5-1 | TGCGCCAGCAGGACAGGTGTTGGCAATGAGCAGTTCTTC | CASRTGVGNEQFF
TRBJ2-2 | NA | TRBD1 | TRBV2 | TGTGCCAGCAGTAGGGACAGCCTCATCGGGGAGCTGTTTTTT | CASSRDSLIGELFF
TRBJ1-2 | NA | TRBD1 | TRBV10-3 | TGTGCCATCAGCGAGTCTACAGGGGGCGGCGGCTATGGCTACACCTTC | CAISESTGGGGYGYTF
TRBJ2-1 | NA | TRBD1 | TRBV5-4 | TGTGCCAGCAGCTTGGCCGGGGACAGTTACAATGAGCAGTTCTTC | CASSLAGDSYNEQFF
TRBJ2-3 | NA | TRBD2 | TRBV3-1/TRBV3-2 | TGTGCCAGCAGCCGGGGGGGACTAGCAGATTTCACAGATACGCAGTATTTT | CASSRGGLADFTDTQYF
TRBJ2-5 | NA | NA | TRBV27 | TGTGCCAGCAGTTCCCTGGGCCAGCCCCAAGAGACCCAGTACTTC | CASSSLGQPQETQYF
TRBJ1-1 | NA | TRBD1 | TRBV5-1 | TGCGCCAGCAGCGGGGTGGCAGGGGGCTGGTCTGAAGCTTTCTTT | CASSGVAGGWSEAFF
TRBJ1-6 | NA | TRBD1 | TRBV5-1 | TGCGCCAGCAGCTTCGGGACAGGGAATTCACCCCTCCACTTT | CASSFGTGNSPLHF
TRBJ2-2 | NA | NA | TRBV6-4 | TGTGCCAGCAGTGACTCGAGAACTAGGATGTTTTTT | CASSDSRTRMFF
TRBJ2-5 | few | TRBD1 | TRBV7-9 | TGTGCCAGCAGCTTAAATGAACAGGGGTTAGGAGAGACCCAGTACTTC | CASSLNEQGLGETQYF
TRBJ1-5 | NA | NA | TRBV21-1 | TGTGCCAGCAGCCCCATCGATGACGGACAGGGGGTCCAGCCCCAGCATTTT | CASSPIDDGQGVQPQHF
TRBJ1-5 | once | TRBD1 | TRBV6-6 | TGTGCCAGCAGCTACAGGGGAGGAGGTCAGCCCCAGCATTTT | CASSYRGGGQPQHF
TRBJ1-3 | NA | NA | TRBV28 | TGTGCCACATCCACTACGAGCTACTCTGGAAACACCATATATTTT | CATSTTSYSGNTIYF
TRBJ1-1 | NA | NA | TRBV28 | TGTGCCAGCAGTTTAAAGGGGTTTCACACTGAAGCTTTCTTT | CASSLKGFHTEAFF
TRBJ1-5 | NA | NA | TRBV15 | TGTGCCACTAGGGTAGCACAGGGTGGCAATCAGCCCCAGCATTTT | CATRVAQGGNQPQHF
TRBJ2-5 | NA | TRBD2 | TRBV7-2 | TGTGCCAGCAGCTTAGTGGCGGGAGGGTTTGAGACCCAGTACTTC | CASSLVAGGFETQYF
TRBJ2-1 | NA | TRBD1 | TRBV18 | TGTGCCAGCTCGTACAGGGGGCAAGGTAACAATGAGCAGTTCTTC | CASSYRGQGNNEQFF
TRBJ2-2 | NA | NA | TRBV6-5 | TGTGCCAGCAGTTACGACAGTACAAACACCGGGGAGCTGTTTTTT | CASSYDSTNTGELFF